Below are 32 T cell receptor beta chains sequenced from a single sample in a study of cytomegalovirus exposure and HLA in healthy donors. It was with 60 Vbeta and 13 Jbeta primers that the PCR ran. TCRdb keeps only in-frame clones here, not all; method: immunoSEQ multiplex PCR. The table shows 150,000 to 200,000 clones, with around 76% occurring only once. The sequencing input was PBMCs. These receptors all stem from a woman aged 40 to 55 in good health and CMV-seronegative.

The rearrangement links TRBV6-1 to TRBJ2-5, with TRBD2 matching 9 bases. The V and J ends lost 6 bases and 7 bases, in that order; junction bases with no gene match: 6. Germline CDR1 and CDR2: MNHNS and SASEGT. The CDR3 sequence is 13 residues long. The CDR3 loop is CASRWREGGTQYF. DNA for the CDR3: TGTGCCAGCAGATGGCGGGAGGGGGGGACCCAGTACTTC.

In its sample, this clone was seen a few times. This chain joins TRBV27 and TRBJ1-1, with TRBD1 matching over 7 bases. Trimming took 4 bases from V and 3 from J; bases not matched to a gene: 2. Per the germline V gene, CDR1 is MNHEY and CDR2 is SMNVEV (reference sequence). The CDR3 runs to 13 residues. The CDR3 DNA reads as TGTGCCAGCAGTTCTACAGGGGACACTGAAGCTTTCTTT. Protein sequence: CASSSTGDTEAFF.

This chain links TRBV6-5 with TRBJ2-7, with TRBD1 identical over 7 bases. Germline CDR1 MNHEY, CDR2 SVGAGI. The CDR3 loop spans 13 amino acids. V lost 6 bases to trimming and J lost 1 base; unmatched junction nucleotides: 3. The CDR3: CASSPDRSYEQYF. CDR3 bases: TGTGCCAGCAGCCCGGACAGGTCCTACGAGCAGTACTTC.

The V and J genes are TRBV27 and TRBJ2-3; possibly TRBD2 for D (6 bases). Looked up from germline, CDR1 is MNHEY and CDR2 is SMNVEV (reference sequence). The CDR3 runs to 15 residues. V was trimmed by 8 bases and J by 2 bases, leaving 17 bases between them. The CDR3 DNA reads as TGTGCCAGCGCCTCCCGGGACTCCGACACAGATACGCAGTATTTT. It yields the protein CASASRDSDTDTQYF.

This chain connects TRBV25-1 to TRBJ1-1; 7 bases are a match to TRBD1. The CDR3 contains 16 residues. Trimming removed 1 base from V and 5 bases from J; junction bases left unmatched: 10. Germline V gene lookup returns CDR1 MGHDK and CDR2 SYGVNS. The CDR3 DNA is TGTGCCAGCAGTGAATTGAAACGGGACAGTTTGACTGAAGCTTTCTTT. This codes for CASSELKRDSLTEAFF.

This chain uses TRBV21-1 with TRBJ1-5; the table gives TRBD1 as D, unverified against the DNA. TRBV21-1 is a known pseudogene. The CDR3 contains 15 residues. The CDR3 DNA reads as TGTGCCAGCAAGCCACCGCAGGGATGCAATCAGCCCCAGCATTTT. It specifies CASKPPQGCNQPQHF.

The chain couples TRBV10-3 to TRBJ2-7, with 9 bases that match TRBD1. V shed 7 bases, J shed 6 bases, and the junction held 19 bases outside the gene matches. Germline V gene sequence: CDR1 ENHRY, CDR2 SYGVKD. The CDR3 extends over 17 amino acids. The CDR3 region has the DNA TGTGCCATCACGCCGGAGGAGGGACAGGGTACAAGGGCCGAGCAGTACTTC. This encodes CAITPEEGQGTRAEQYF.

This chain joins TRBV7-8 and TRBJ2-3; weak D call: TRBD2 (5 bases). The V gene's germline CDR1 is SGHVS and CDR2 FQNEAQ. There are 14 residues in the CDR3. V shed 2 bases and J shed 4 bases, with 10 bases lying between them. CDR3 region: CASSLTAEADTQYF. The CDR3 coding sequence is TGTGCCAGCAGCTTAACGGCGGAGGCAGATACGCAGTATTTT.

This sequence joins TRBV11-2 and TRBJ1-5; D might be TRBD1 (5 bases). CDR1 is SGHAT and CDR2 is FQNNGV in the germline V gene. V shed 0 bases and J shed 0 bases, with 18 bases lying between them. The CDR3 sequence is 19 residues long. CDR3 nucleotides: TGTGCCAGCAGCTTAGATCCGGACATTCCCCCATATAGCAATCAGCCCCAGCATTTT. This encodes CASSLDPDIPPYSNQPQHF.

The gene calls are TRBV7-9 and TRBJ1-2, with no clear D. Germline V gene data show CDR1 as SEHNR and CDR2 as FQNEAQ (reference sequence). With 4 bases removed from V and 8 bases from J, the gap between germline ends came to 14 bases. The CDR3 totals 13 residues. DNA for the CDR3: TGTGCCAGCAGCTCCGACGGGGATCGGGGCTACACCTTC. It yields the protein CASSSDGDRGYTF.

The rearrangement uses TRBV5-4 and TRBJ2-7, with 10 bases matching TRBD2. CDR1 and CDR2 from the germline V gene are SGHNT and YYREEE (reference sequence). This CDR3 has 14 residues. J gave up 1 base and V 3 bases, and 1 base lay outside the gene matches. The CDR3 reads CASSWTSGSYEQYF. The CDR3 nucleotides read TGTGCCAGCAGCTGGACTAGCGGATCCTACGAGCAGTACTTC. Filled out from reference TRBV5-4 and TRBJ2-7, the complete variable domain reads ETGVTQSPTHLIKTRGQQVTLRCSSQSGHNTVSWYQQALGQGPQFIFQYYREEENGRGNFPPRFSGLQFPNYSSELNVNALELDDSALYLCASSWTSGSYEQYFGPGTRLTVT.

This clone was observed a few times. V and J are TRBV5-1 and TRBJ1-1, with TRBD1 matching 7 bases. The CDR3 is 14 residues long. Germline V gene lookup returns CDR1 SGHRS and CDR2 YFSETQ. V was pared by 4 bases and J by 1 base, with 4 bases of the junction left unmatched. The CDR3 DNA follows: TGCGCCAGCAGCACCGGGACAGAGAACACTGAAGCTTTCTTT. Protein: CASSTGTENTEAFF.

The J gene is TRBJ1-2, the V gene TRBV9; D call uncertain. V lost 0 bases, J lost 6 bases, and 6 bases lay in between. The CDR3 covers 12 residues. Germline CDR1 reads SGDLS; CDR2 reads YYNGEE. The CDR3 nucleotides read TGTGCCAGCAGCGTAGGCGGAGATGGCTACACCTTC. It codes for CASSVGGDGYTF.

The chain has TRBV5-6 and TRBJ1-2; TRBD1 aligns across 9 bases. J was trimmed by 7 bases and V by 3 bases; bases with no gene match: 7. The CDR3 spans 14 residues. CDR1 and CDR2 (germline): SGHDT, YYEEEE. Here the CDR3 DNA reads TGTGCCAGCAGCTACGGACAGGGGATGACTGGCTACACCTTC. Protein product: CASSYGQGMTGYTF. Drawing the rest from reference TRBV5-6 and TRBJ1-2, the complete variable domain is DAGVTQSPTHLIKTRGQQVTLRCSPKSGHDTVSWYQQALGQGPQFIFQYYEEEERQRGNFPDRFSGHQFPNYSSELNVNALLLGDSALYLCASSYGQGMTGYTFGSGTRLTVV.

The V call is TRBV14, the J call TRBJ2-7; 11 nucleotides match TRBD1. V shed 0 bases and J 5 bases; nucleotides not matched to a gene: 6. This CDR3 is built from 16 residues. Germline V lookup: CDR1 SGHDN, CDR2 FVKESK. CDR3 coding DNA: TGTGCCAGCAGCCAAGACGATGGACAGGGGGCCCACGAGCAGTACTTC. This translates into CASSQDDGQGAHEQYF.

The CDR3 is CAWETHRQGRETQYF. For the CDR3, the DNA is TGTGCCTGGGAAACACATCGACAGGGGCGGGAGACCCAGTACTTC. The chain uses TRBV30 and TRBJ2-5, with 8 bases that match TRBD1. The V and J ends lost 5 bases and 5 bases, in that order; junction bases with no gene match: 13. The CDR3 consists of 15 residues. Looked up from germline, CDR1 is GTSNPN and CDR2 is SVGIG (reference sequence).

This clone was seen once. This chain joins TRBV6-4 and TRBJ2-3; weak D call: TRBD2 (6 bases). V was cut by 4 bases and J by 11 bases, with 16 bases left in between. Germline lookup yields CDR1 MRHNA and CDR2 SNTAGT. The CDR3 is made up of 13 amino acids. Here the CDR3 reads CASSGDSTSRQYF. Here the CDR3 DNA reads TGTGCCAGCAGTGGGGACTCTACCTCCCGGCAGTATTTT.

The CDR3 protein is CASSLNSVVRGSGFF. The DNA for the CDR3 is TGTGCCAGCAGCTTAAATTCGGTAGTGAGGGGGTCGGGGTTCTTC. This chain uses TRBV7-9 with TRBJ2-1; a weak D match, TRBD1 (6 bases). Per the germline V gene, CDR1 is SEHNR and CDR2 is FQNEAQ (reference sequence). V was trimmed by 2 bases and J by 15 bases, leaving 23 bases between them. The CDR3 totals 15 residues.

The chain is built from TRBV5-1 and TRBJ2-3; the match to TRBD1 covers 8 bases. The length of the CDR3 is 14 residues. The germline V gene encodes CDR1 SGHRS and CDR2 YFSETQ. The ends lost 0 bases at V and 10 bases at J; junction bases unmatched: 7. This CDR3 reads CASSLVQGAGAQYF. The CDR3 DNA is TGCGCCAGCAGCTTGGTCCAGGGGGCAGGGGCGCAGTATTTT.

The V and J genes are TRBV7-3 and TRBJ2-1, with TRBD2 identical over 7 bases. Germline V CDR1 and CDR2: SGHTA, FQGTGA. V lost 2 bases and J lost 4; bases outside the gene matches: 11. There are 17 residues in the CDR3. The CDR3 nucleotides are TGTGCCAGCAGCTTAGTCCCCGGGGGTAGCGGGTACAATGAGCAGTTCTTC. This codes for CASSLVPGGSGYNEQFF.

The genes are TRBV19 and TRBJ2-5; 9 nucleotides agree with TRBD2. The junction had 3 bases not matched to a gene; V was cut back by 3 bases and J by 1 base. Germline V lookup: CDR1 LNHDA, CDR2 SQIVND (reference sequence). CDR3 length equals 15 residues. CDR3 loop: CASSIWREGQETQYF. The DNA of the CDR3 is TGTGCCAGTAGTATCTGGCGGGAGGGCCAAGAGACCCAGTACTTC.

The DNA of the CDR3 is TGTGCCAGCAGTCATAGTAACAGGGTCCCCTACGAGCAGTACTTC. It codes for CASSHSNRVPYEQYF. The chain employs TRBV13 and TRBJ2-7, with D tentatively TRBD1 (6 bases). Per germline, CDR1 PRHDT and CDR2 FYEKMQ (reference sequence). This CDR3 contains 15 residues. Trimming removed 6 bases from V and 2 bases from J, with 17 bases in between.

The chain recombines TRBV2 with TRBJ2-5, with D possibly matching TRBD1 (6 bases). The DNA end lines up better with TRBJ2-7; the J call may be wrong. This CDR3 region has 15 residues. CDR1 SNHLY and CDR2 FYNNEI come from the germline V gene. CDR3 bases: TGTGCCAGCACCGCTACGGCACAGGGTAAGGACGAGCAGTACTTC. Residues: CASTATAQGKDEQYF.

The chain couples TRBV19 to TRBJ1-2; D might be TRBD1 (5 bases). Per germline, CDR1 LNHDA and CDR2 SQIVND (reference sequence). V was shortened by 4 bases and J by 0 bases, with 15 bases between the two germline ends. CDR3 length equals 16 residues. This CDR3 is CASSTIFGAANYGYTF. The DNA for the CDR3 is TGTGCCAGTAGTACCATTTTTGGGGCTGCTAACTATGGCTACACCTTC.

The chain joins TRBV7-3 to TRBJ2-3; 9 nucleotides align to TRBD2. Germline V gene data show CDR1 as SGHTA and CDR2 as FQGTGA. J was trimmed by 3 bases and V by 2 bases; bases with no gene match: 3. The CDR3 has 15 residues. DNA for the CDR3: TGTGCCAGCAGCTTAGGCGGGAGGGTGACAGATACGCAGTATTTT. Translating gives CASSLGGRVTDTQYF.

The count of this clone is one. The rearrangement links TRBV7-2 to TRBJ2-1, with TRBD2 identical over 12 bases. CDR1 is SGHTA, CDR2 FQGNSA, per germline. J gave up 6 bases and V 1 base, and 4 bases lay outside the gene matches. The CDR3 loop spans 16 amino acids. The CDR3 is CASSLGLAGGFNEQFF. The CDR3 DNA reads TGTGCCAGCAGCTTAGGTCTAGCGGGAGGGTTCAATGAGCAGTTCTTC.

The chain combines TRBV27 with TRBJ2-7, with TRBD2 as a possible D gene (6 bases). CDR3 length: 13 residues. The germline CDR1 and CDR2 sequences are MNHEY and SMNVEV (reference sequence). Trimming removed 5 bases at V and 7 bases at J, with 15 bases between. The CDR3 loop is CASSTHTGGEQYF. CDR3 DNA sequence: TGTGCCAGCAGTACACACACCGGGGGAGAGCAGTACTTC.

The CDR3 loop is CASNPTPAETQYF. The CDR3 coding sequence is TGTGCCAGCAATCCGACCCCAGCGGAGACCCAGTACTTC. This chain connects TRBV6-6 to TRBJ2-5; D unclear. CDR3 size: 13 residues. Germline V CDR1 and CDR2: MNHNY, SVGAGI (reference sequence). V was cut by 7 bases and J by 5 bases, with 14 bases left in between.

The gene calls are TRBV19 and TRBJ1-5; no clear D. Germline CDR1 is LNHDA and CDR2 is SQIVND (reference sequence). The CDR3 extends over 12 amino acids. V was shortened by 5 bases and J by 6 bases, with 8 bases between the two germline ends. CDR3 sequence: CASSLLRQPQHF. CDR3 DNA sequence: TGTGCCAGTAGTCTCCTTCGTCAGCCCCAGCATTTT.

The chain joins TRBV27 to TRBJ2-6, with unresolved D. Trimming pared 8 bases from V and 0 bases from J, leaving 8 bases between. CDR1 is MNHEY, CDR2 SMNVEV, per germline (reference sequence). The CDR3 is 14 residues long. CDR3 in DNA: TGTGCCAGCGGGCGTTACTCTGGGGCCAACGTCCTGACTTTC. Its protein is CASGRYSGANVLTF.

The V call is TRBV6-5, the J call TRBJ1-4, with D uncertain. This CDR3 has 11 residues. Trimming stripped 6 bases from V and 5 bases from J, with 4 bases between. Germline assignment: CDR1 MNHEY and CDR2 SVGAGI. CDR3 protein: CASRQNEKLFF. CDR3 DNA sequence: TGTGCCAGCAGACAAAATGAAAAACTGTTTTTT.

The chain couples TRBV19 to TRBJ1-1; D may be TRBD1 (6 bases). CDR1 is LNHDA and CDR2 is SQIVND in the germline V gene (reference sequence). Trimming left V 5 bases short and J 0 bases short, with 13 bases between. The CDR3 consists of 15 residues. CDR3 DNA sequence: TGTGCCAGTAGTGTCGGACAGAAAGTGAACACTGAAGCTTTCTTT. Its translation: CASSVGQKVNTEAFF.